Below are 32 T cell receptor beta chains sequenced from a single sample in a study of patients and donors after allogeneic stem cell transplantation. TCRdb reprocessed the RT-PCR reads with MiXCR, giving one entry per CDR3 protein. The table has 200,000 to 250,000 distinct CDR3 sequences, 13% to 15% seen once; the top ten hold more than 9%. The sequenced sample was blood, either unsorted or a sorted T cell fraction (not recorded which). These receptors all stem from a human donor who was either an allogeneic HSCT recipient or a stem cell or donor lymphocyte infusion donor (not recorded which). It is not recorded whose cells these are; they may come from a transplant donor.

The V and J genes are TRBV7-9 and TRBJ1-1; the D gene is possibly TRBD1 (6 bases). The V gene lost 4 bases and the J gene lost 10 bases, with 16 bases spanning the gap. The CDR3 totals 13 residues. The germline V gene has CDR1 SEHNR and CDR2 FQNEAQ (reference sequence). This CDR3 is CASSSLGTRGAFF. The CDR3 region has the DNA TGTGCCAGCAGCTCCTTGGGGACAAGGGGAGCTTTCTTT.

This clonotype was observed many times. The rearrangement joins TRBV2 to TRBJ1-2; no reliable D call. V lost 4 bases and J lost 6, with 12 bases in between. The CDR3 covers 13 residues. Germline V lookup: CDR1 SNHLY, CDR2 FYNNEI. The CDR3 spells CASSARPENGYTF. CDR3 coding DNA: TGTGCCAGCAGTGCAAGACCGGAGAATGGCTACACCTTC.

This clonotype was seen more than once but under ten times. The rearrangement uses TRBV2 and TRBJ1-5; maybe TRBD1 (5 bases). Germline V gives CDR1 SNHLY, CDR2 FYNNEI. The CDR3 sequence is 12 residues long. The V and J ends lost 6 bases and 3 bases respectively, with 6 bases between them. The CDR3 DNA is TGTGCCAGCAGGACAGACAATCAGCCCCAGCATTTT. The encoded protein is CASRTDNQPQHF.

A few counts support this clonotype. This rearrangement joins TRBV7-3 to TRBJ2-2; D call uncertain. The V and J ends lost 5 bases and 6 bases respectively, with 7 bases between them. Germline V lookup: CDR1 SGHTA, CDR2 FQGTGA. The CDR3 spans 12 residues. The CDR3 DNA reads TGTGCCAGCAGCCCAAGTGCCGGGGAGCTGTTTTTT. It encodes CASSPSAGELFF. Variable domain in full (rest from reference TRBV7-3 and TRBJ2-2): GAGVSQTPSNKVTEKGKYVELRCDPISGHTALYWYRQSLGQGPEFLIYFQGTGAADDSGLPNDRFFAVRPEGSVSTLKIQRTERGDSAVYLCASSPSAGELFFGEGSRLTVL.

V and J are TRBV5-1 and TRBJ1-3; tentative D call: TRBD1 (5 bases). Germline lookup yields CDR1 SGHRS and CDR2 YFSETQ. The CDR3 sequence is 12 residues long. The ends were cut back, 4 bases at V and 8 bases at J, with 10 bases in the middle. CDR3 nucleotide sequence: TGCGCCAGCAGCCGGGACGGCTACACCATATATTTT. Protein: CASSRDGYTIYF. The full variable domain, completed using reference TRBV5-1 and TRBJ1-3, is KAGVTQTPRYLIKTRGQQVTLSCSPISGHRSVSWYQQTPGQGLQFLFEYFSETQRNKGNFPGRFSGRQFSNSRSEMNVSTLELGDSALYLCASSRDGYTIYFGEGSWLTVV.

This clonotype has a handful of counts. The chain has TRBV5-1 and TRBJ1-6; D not certain. Germline V gene lookup returns CDR1 SGHRS and CDR2 YFSETQ. CDR3 size: 14 residues. V shed 4 bases and J shed 14 bases, with 19 bases lying between them. The CDR3, as DNA: TGCGCCAGCAGCCCACTTGGGCGCGGTATGGCCCTCCACTTT. Translated, it gives CASSPLGRGMALHF. Together with reference TRBV5-1 and TRBJ1-6, the CDR3 gives the full variable domain: KAGVTQTPRYLIKTRGQQVTLSCSPISGHRSVSWYQQTPGQGLQFLFEYFSETQRNKGNFPGRFSGRQFSNSRSEMNVSTLELGDSALYLCASSPLGRGMALHFGNGTRLTVT.

This clonotype has more than one count but fewer than ten. The V and J genes are TRBV5-5 and TRBJ2-3; TRBD2 agrees at 7 bases. The trim removed 1 base at V and 2 bases at J, leaving 7 bases unmatched. In germline, CDR1 is SGHKS, CDR2 YYEKEE (reference sequence). This CDR3 has 16 residues. This CDR3 is CASSLYASGTTDTQYF. CDR3 nucleotide sequence: TGTGCCAGCAGCTTGTACGCTAGCGGTACCACAGATACGCAGTATTTT.

Of note for this clonotype: The DNA is omitted, as the CDR3 cannot be located on it reliably, and the CDR3 follows TCRdb's listing. This sequence joins TRBV5-1 and TRBJ2-2; TRBD1, the table's D call, lacks a check against the DNA. The CDR3 comprises 14 residues, both ends counted. Germline V CDR1 and CDR2: SGHRS, YFSETQ. CDR3 amino acids: CASSPGADRGAVFF.

The chain has TRBV9 and TRBJ2-5; no clear D. Germline CDR1 and CDR2: SGDLS and YYNGEE. This CDR3 spans 12 amino acids. V lost 4 bases and J lost 4, with 8 bases in between. CDR3 nucleotide sequence: TGTGCCAGCAGCAGGATTGGAGAGACCCAGTACTTC. Its translation: CASSRIGETQYF.

The chain carries TRBV20-1 and TRBJ1-3; D remains unclear. The CDR3 consists of 14 residues. V lost 4 bases and J lost 3, with 13 bases in between. Germline values: CDR1 DFQATT, CDR2 SNEGSKA (reference sequence). CDR3 bases: TGCAGTGCTATCCTCGACGCCGTTGGAAACACCATATATTTT. This gives the protein CSAILDAVGNTIYF.

The chain employs TRBV7-3 and TRBJ1-2, with D perhaps TRBD1 (6 bases). The V gene's germline CDR1 is SGHTA and CDR2 FQGTGA. Trimming took off 5 bases at V and 7 bases at J, with 26 bases between the two ends. This CDR3 is built from 17 residues. In nucleotides, the CDR3 is TGTGCCAGCAGCCCAGGGGCGGGGGGCAATTCCCTATCTGGCTACACCTTC. Residues: CASSPGAGGNSLSGYTF.

Many counts were recorded for this clonotype. The rearrangement joins TRBV20-1 to TRBJ2-3, with 8 bases that match TRBD2. V trimming: 5 bases; J trimming: 2 bases; junction bases outside the gene matches: 9. CDR3 size: 15 residues. Germline CDR1 DFQATT, CDR2 SNEGSKA (reference sequence). DNA for the CDR3: TGCAGTGCTCAACCATTAGCGGGAACCACAGATACGCAGTATTTT. Amino acids: CSAQPLAGTTDTQYF.

About this clonotype itself: Possible read error: a much larger clone is one base away. J is TRBJ1-4 and V is TRBV7-9, with D unclear. Germline V gene lookup returns CDR1 SEHNR and CDR2 FQNEAQ (reference sequence). The CDR3 extends over 12 amino acids. As DNA, the CDR3 is TGTGCCAGCAGCTCGGAGGGAGAAAAACTGTCTTTT. Translated, it gives CASSSEGEKLSF.

This clonotype was counted many times. The rearrangement joins TRBV11-2 to TRBJ1-1, with D possibly TRBD1 on 5 matching bases. This CDR3 is built from 13 residues. Germline V gene data show CDR1 as SGHAT and CDR2 as FQNNGV. Trimming removed 2 bases from V and 7 bases from J, with 11 bases in between. CDR3 region: CASSLIRDLEAFF. DNA of the CDR3: TGTGCCAGCAGCTTAATCAGGGACCTTGAAGCTTTCTTT.

This clonotype occurred many times. V usage is TRBV18 and J usage is TRBJ1-1; maybe TRBD1 (5 bases). The germline V gene has CDR1 KGHSH and CDR2 LQKENI. The CDR3 is made up of 14 amino acids. Trimming cost V 4 bases and J 0 bases, with 9 bases left between them. DNA for the CDR3: TGTGCCAGCTCACGGAGGGGTCTGAACACTGAAGCTTTCTTT. This gives the protein CASSRRGLNTEAFF.

There are a few counts of this clonotype. The gene calls are TRBV5-1 and TRBJ2-1; TRBD2 is a possible D gene (7 bases). The germline V gene has CDR1 SGHRS and CDR2 YFSETQ. There are 18 residues in the CDR3. Trimming took 0 bases from V and 7 from J, leaving 23 bases between them. The CDR3 region is CASSLAAGALRGENEQFF. The CDR3 bases are TGCGCCAGCAGCTTGGCCGCAGGGGCTCTTCGGGGGGAGAATGAGCAGTTCTTC. Together with reference TRBV5-1 and TRBJ2-1, the CDR3 gives the full variable domain: KAGVTQTPRYLIKTRGQQVTLSCSPISGHRSVSWYQQTPGQGLQFLFEYFSETQRNKGNFPGRFSGRQFSNSRSEMNVSTLELGDSALYLCASSLAAGALRGENEQFFGPGTRLTVL.

This chain uses TRBV11-1 with TRBJ2-3, with 11 bases matching TRBD1. The J segment lost 2 bases and the V segment lost 5 bases, leaving 6 bases of the junction unmatched. Germline CDR1 is SGHAT and CDR2 is FQDESV (reference sequence). This CDR3 contains 16 residues. CDR3 sequence reads: CASSTRTGGNTDTQYF. CDR3 DNA: TGTGCCAGCAGCACTCGGACAGGGGGCAACACAGATACGCAGTATTTT.

This clonotype turned up a few times. J is TRBJ1-4 and V is TRBV5-1, with D tentatively TRBD1 (6 bases). Germline-derived CDR1 and CDR2 are SGHRS and YFSETQ. This CDR3 region has 16 residues. With 4 bases removed from V and 8 bases from J, the gap between germline ends came to 21 bases. CDR3 coding DNA: TGCGCCAGCAGCCCCTCGACGGGGGCGCTGGGGGAAAAACTGTTTTTT. This gives the protein CASSPSTGALGEKLFF.

The genes are TRBV6-2 or TRBV6-3 and TRBJ1-2; D is unclear. Germline assignment: CDR1 MNHEY and CDR2 SVGEGT. Trimming took off 0 bases at V and 4 bases at J, with 12 bases between the two ends. The CDR3 runs 15 residues. This chain's CDR3 is CASSYSGSRFYGYTF. In nucleotides, the CDR3 is TGTGCCAGCAGTTACTCAGGCAGCCGGTTCTATGGCTACACCTTC.

The chain couples TRBV5-5 to TRBJ1-2; D is undetermined. This CDR3 has 14 residues. V lost 4 bases and J 5 bases, leaving 15 bases between the germline ends. In germline, CDR1 is SGHKS, CDR2 YYEKEE (reference sequence). In nucleotides, the CDR3 is TGTGCCAGCAGCGACGGACGGAGTTTTTATGGCTACACCTTC. Its protein product is CASSDGRSFYGYTF. The variable domain in full, with the rest retrieved from reference TRBV5-5 and TRBJ1-2, is DAGVTQSPTHLIKTRGQQVTLRCSPISGHKSVSWYQQVLGQGPQFIFQYYEKEERGRGNFPDRFSARQFPNYSSELNVNALLLGDSALYLCASSDGRSFYGYTFGSGTRLTVV.

The chain recombines TRBV5-1 with TRBJ2-3, with TRBD2 matching 10 bases. The CDR3 has 16 residues. The J segment lost 2 bases and the V segment lost 0 bases, leaving 3 bases of the junction unmatched. The germline V gene has CDR1 SGHRS and CDR2 YFSETQ. DNA of the CDR3: TGCGCCAGCAGCTTGGGACTAGCGGGCCTCACAGATACGCAGTATTTT. As protein: CASSLGLAGLTDTQYF.

The chain employs TRBV6-1 and TRBJ2-5; 10 bases fit TRBD2. Looked up from germline, CDR1 is MNHNS and CDR2 is SASEGT. The CDR3 consists of 17 residues. With V trimmed by 7 bases and J by 4 bases, 15 bases remained unmatched. The CDR3 nucleotides read TGTGCCAGCAATGGGGTCGGGCTAGCGGGAGAGTCAGAGACCCAGTACTTC. This codes for CASNGVGLAGESETQYF.

A few counts support this clonotype. At one of its ends the junction is not consistent with the germline gene, which may arise from a read error. V gene TRBV10-3 combines with J gene TRBJ2-7; TRBD2 might be the D (7 bases). The CDR3 has 13 residues. The germline V gene has CDR1 ENHRY and CDR2 SYGVKD. Written as DNA, the CDR3 is TGTGCCATCAGTGAGTCATGGGCGGGGGCGGTCCGCTTC. Its translation: CAISESWAGAVRF.

The CDR3 sequence: CASSRASSGANVLTF. CDR3 nucleotide sequence: TGTGCCAGCAGCCGGGCGAGTTCTGGGGCCAACGTCCTGACTTTC. The V and J genes are TRBV25-1 and TRBJ2-6; D unclear. The CDR3 covers 15 residues. The V end lost 6 bases, the J end lost 1 base, and 10 bases lay between the germline ends. CDR1 is MGHDK and CDR2 is SYGVNS in the germline V gene.

This clonotype was detected ten times or more. At one end, the junction sequence differs from germline, possibly due to a read error. The chain is built from TRBV18 and TRBJ2-6, with TRBD1 as a possible D gene (6 bases). Germline V gene sequence: CDR1 KGHSH, CDR2 LQKENI. The CDR3 contains 16 residues. CDR3 coding DNA: TGTGCCAGCACACCTAACAGGGCATCTGGGGCCAACGTCCTGACTTTC. Translated, it gives CASTPNRASGANVLTF.

The gene calls are TRBV25-1 and TRBJ2-3, with TRBD2 identical over 12 bases. Losses at the gene ends were 4 bases for V and 1 base for J; bases not matched to a gene: 6. Germline CDR1 and CDR2: MGHDK and SYGVNS. This CDR3 region has 17 residues. The CDR3, as DNA: TGTGCCAGCAGTGGTCTAGCGGGAGGGATTGGCACAGATACGCAGTATTTT. Translating gives CASSGLAGGIGTDTQYF.

This clonotype was recorded a few times. V and J are TRBV20-1 and TRBJ2-3, with D unclear. Germline V gene sequence: CDR1 DFQATT, CDR2 SNEGSKA (reference sequence). The CDR3 is made up of 12 amino acids. V was trimmed by 2 bases and J by 2 bases, leaving 5 bases between them. CDR3 DNA sequence: TGCAGTGCTAGAAGCCCCACAGATACGCAGTATTTT. Translating it yields CSARSPTDTQYF.

This clonotype was detected a few times. The chain recombines TRBV5-1 with TRBJ2-1, with 9 bases fitting TRBD2. Trimming took 6 bases from V and 8 from J; bases not matched to a gene: 12. Germline V CDR1 and CDR2: SGHRS, YFSETQ. The length of the CDR3 is 15 residues. The CDR3, as DNA: TGCGCCAGCACCTCCGGGGGGACTAGCCGGTATGAGCAGTTCTTC. Translation gives CASTSGGTSRYEQFF.

In its sample, this clonotype was seen a few times. The rearrangement uses TRBV3-1 and TRBJ2-3; D uncertain. Germline assignment: CDR1 LGHDT and CDR2 YNNKEL (reference sequence). V was shortened by 4 bases and J by 3 bases, with 11 bases between the two germline ends. The CDR3 is 14 amino acids. CDR3 in amino acids: CASSPPTTTDTQYF. In DNA form, the CDR3 reads TGTGCCAGCAGCCCTCCAACCACTACAGATACGCAGTATTTT.

This clonotype was counted at least ten times. V gene TRBV7-3 combines with J gene TRBJ2-1, with 11 nucleotides matching TRBD2. J was trimmed by 5 bases and V by 5 bases; bases with no gene match: 8. CDR1 is SGHTA and CDR2 is FQGTGA in the germline V gene. There are 16 residues in the CDR3. Here the CDR3 reads CASSPRTSGRDNEQFF. DNA of the CDR3: TGTGCCAGCAGCCCCCGGACTAGCGGGCGTGACAATGAGCAGTTCTTC. The whole variable domain, filled in from reference TRBV7-3 and TRBJ2-1, reads GAGVSQTPSNKVTEKGKYVELRCDPISGHTALYWYRQSLGQGPEFLIYFQGTGAADDSGLPNDRFFAVRPEGSVSTLKIQRTERGDSAVYLCASSPRTSGRDNEQFFGPGTRLTVL.

This clonotype was detected ten times or more. This chain uses TRBV12-3 or TRBV12-4 with TRBJ2-2; the match to TRBD1 covers 9 bases. The CDR3 has 14 residues. With 6 bases clipped from V and 6 bases from J, the junction kept 5 bases outside the gene matches. CDR3: CASRGQGIPGELFF. The CDR3 DNA reads as TGTGCCAGCAGAGGACAGGGGATCCCCGGGGAGCTGTTTTTT.

This clonotype was observed a few times. This chain joins TRBV20-1 and TRBJ2-3; unclear D gene. V shed 0 bases and J shed 1 base, with 17 bases lying between them. The germline V gene encodes CDR1 DFQATT and CDR2 SNEGSKA (reference sequence). The CDR3 length is 17 residues. The CDR3 region is CSARDSRHFGRTDTQYF. DNA of the CDR3: TGCAGTGCTAGAGATAGTAGACACTTTGGACGCACAGATACGCAGTATTTT.